The 15 T cell receptor beta chains below were found in one sample sequenced in a study of T cell repertoires in cytomegalovirus infection. TCRdb processed the reads anew with MiXCR; each CDR3 protein has one entry. The table lists about 740,000 distinct CDR3 sequences, 35% to 45% of them singletons, with 2.5% to 3% in the top ten. The material sequenced was PBMCs. Every receptor here comes from a human donor in good health (CMV status not recorded). Some clones in this sample may be carry-over from other donors' samples.

The chain uses TRBV6-6 and TRBJ1-1; a possible D gene is TRBD1 (6 bases). The germline V and J ends were trimmed by 2 bases and 3 bases, with 7 bases remaining between them. The CDR3 has 13 residues. Germline assignment: CDR1 MNHNY and CDR2 SVGAGI (reference sequence). The CDR3 spells CASSYEGDTEAFF. As DNA, the CDR3 is TGTGCCAGCAGTTACGAGGGGGACACTGAAGCTTTCTTT.

Many counts were recorded for this clonotype. CDR3 loop: CASSLGEGSQPQHF. The CDR3 DNA reads TGTGCCAGCAGCTTAGGGGAAGGTTCTCAGCCCCAGCATTTT. The rearrangement joins TRBV7-9 to TRBJ1-5; D gene unclear. Germline V gene data show CDR1 as SEHNR and CDR2 as FQNEAQ (reference sequence). The ends were cut back, 1 base at V and 6 bases at J, with 10 bases in the middle. The CDR3 has 14 residues. Full variable domain (outside the CDR3, taken from reference TRBV7-9 and TRBJ1-5): DTGVSQNPRHKITKRGQNVTFRCDPISEHNRLYWYRQTLGQGPEFLTYFQNEAQLEKSRLLSDRFSAERPKGSFSTLEIQRTEQGDSAMYLCASSLGEGSQPQHFGDGTRLSIL.

The CDR3 is CASSPSSGEVMNEQFF. Written as DNA, the CDR3 is TGTGCCAGCAGCCCTTCCTCAGGGGAGGTCATGAATGAGCAGTTCTTC. This chain uses TRBV27 with TRBJ2-1; D assignment may be TRBD1 or TRBD2 (6 bases each). The germline gives CDR1 MNHEY, CDR2 SMNVEV (reference sequence). V was trimmed by 6 bases and J by 7 bases, leaving 22 bases between them. The CDR3 length is 16 residues.

Note on this clonotype: A read error is possible here, since a much larger clone lies one base away. The rearrangement joins TRBV28 to TRBJ1-5; 8 nucleotides match TRBD1. Germline loops: CDR1 MDHEN, CDR2 SYDVKM. This CDR3 is built from 14 residues. CDR3 amino acids: CASIRQGSNQPQRF. CDR3 DNA: TGTGCCAGCATAAGACAGGGGAGCAATCAGCCCCAGCGTTTT.

V usage is TRBV20-1 and J usage is TRBJ2-3, with TRBD2 identical over 7 bases. The V segment lost 3 bases and the J segment 6 bases; nucleotides outside the gene matches: 6. Germline lookup yields CDR1 DFQATT and CDR2 SNEGSKA (reference sequence). This CDR3 is 13 amino acids long. CDR3: CSASGRSDDTQYF. Here the CDR3 DNA reads TGCAGTGCTAGCGGGAGGAGTGACGATACGCAGTATTTT.

V gene TRBV6-1 combines with J gene TRBJ2-2; D is ambiguous. Trimming took off 2 bases at V and 8 bases at J, with 9 bases between the two ends. The CDR3 has 13 amino acids. From germline, CDR1 is MNHNS and CDR2 SASEGT. The CDR3 is CASSETPWGELFF. CDR3 DNA sequence: TGTGCCAGCAGTGAAACCCCTTGGGGGGAGCTGTTTTTT.

A note on this clonotype: A much larger clone differs from this one at a single base, so this may be a read error. The gene calls are TRBV6-4 and TRBJ2-3; perhaps TRBD2 as D (6 bases). Between the trimmed V and J ends, which lost 7 bases and 5 bases, there was a span of 13 bases. The CDR3 has 13 residues. Germline V gene data show CDR1 as MRHNA and CDR2 as SNTAGT. The DNA for the CDR3 is TGTGCCAGCATTGAAGGAGGGGTAGATACGCAGTATTTT. Its translation: CASIEGGVDTQYF.

This rearrangement joins TRBV5-1 to TRBJ2-1, with 7 bases aligning to TRBD1. The junction had 12 bases not matched to a gene; V was cut back by 4 bases and J by 5 bases. This CDR3 contains 16 residues. Per germline, CDR1 SGHRS and CDR2 YFSETQ. The CDR3 DNA follows: TGCGCCAGCAGCCAGACTCGACAGGGTGGGAACAATGAGCAGTTCTTC. Its translation: CASSQTRQGGNNEQFF.

The table lists this clonotype with a few counts. One end of the junction fails to match germline, which may point to a read error. This rearrangement joins TRBV9 to TRBJ1-2; TRBD1 matches at 7 bases. This CDR3 contains 10 residues. Germline V gene data show CDR1 as SGDLS and CDR2 as YYNGEE. The CDR3 nucleotides are TGTGCCAGCAGCGCTGGGGACAGTGGCTTC. Translation gives CASSAGDSGF.

The V and J genes are TRBV12-3 or TRBV12-4 and TRBJ1-5; D is ambiguous. V was shortened by 2 bases and J by 3 bases, with 8 bases between the two germline ends. CDR3 size: 14 residues. The CDR3 DNA reads as TGTGCCAGCAGTTTAAGGAGGGCCAATCAGCCCCAGCATTTT. Residues: CASSLRRANQPQHF.

The J gene is TRBJ2-3, the V gene TRBV24-1; 9 bases align to TRBD1. The CDR3 consists of 16 residues. V trimming: 5 bases; J trimming: 5 bases; junction bases outside the gene matches: 10. CDR1 and CDR2 from the germline V gene are KGHDR and SFDVKD. As DNA, the CDR3 is TGTGCCACCAGTGGCATCCGGGACAGGGACTTAGATACGCAGTATTTT. It yields the protein CATSGIRDRDLDTQYF.

The J gene is TRBJ1-5, the V gene TRBV6-6, with D perhaps matching TRBD1 (5 bases). Germline V lookup: CDR1 MNHNY, CDR2 SVGAGI (reference sequence). The CDR3 has 21 amino acids. V shed 0 bases and J shed 4 bases, with 28 bases lying between them. The CDR3 here is CASSYSIYRPGRTGENQPQHF. The CDR3 region has the DNA TGTGCCAGCAGTTACTCGATCTATCGACCTGGGCGTACAGGAGAGAATCAGCCCCAGCATTTT.

This clonotype was counted a single time. The rearrangement links TRBV14 to TRBJ2-3; D is perhaps TRBD2 (5 bases). CDR1 and CDR2 from the germline V gene are SGHDN and FVKESK. V lost 4 bases and J 4 bases, leaving 15 bases between the germline ends. The CDR3 has 15 amino acids. Written as DNA, the CDR3 is TGTGCCAGCAGCCCCCAAGCGGACCGGGCAGATACGCAGTATTTT. It yields the protein CASSPQADRADTQYF.

The CDR3 DNA reads as TGTGCCAGTAGGGACGGACTGTCCTACGAGCAGTACTTC. Its protein product is CASRDGLSYEQYF. This chain connects TRBV19 to TRBJ2-7, with D maybe TRBD2 (5 bases). This CDR3 has 13 residues. Germline V lookup: CDR1 LNHDA, CDR2 SQIVND (reference sequence). Between the trimmed V and J ends, which lost 6 bases and 1 base, there was a span of 10 bases.

This clonotype appeared many times. The rearrangement uses TRBV7-2 and TRBJ1-4; no clear D. The V gene lost 2 bases and the J gene lost 7 bases, with 14 bases spanning the gap. Germline V gene lookup returns CDR1 SGHTA and CDR2 FQGNSA. The length of the CDR3 is 15 residues. The CDR3 loop reads CASSLRVAGGEKLFF. CDR3 coding DNA: TGTGCCAGCAGCTTAAGAGTGGCCGGAGGTGAAAAACTGTTTTTT.